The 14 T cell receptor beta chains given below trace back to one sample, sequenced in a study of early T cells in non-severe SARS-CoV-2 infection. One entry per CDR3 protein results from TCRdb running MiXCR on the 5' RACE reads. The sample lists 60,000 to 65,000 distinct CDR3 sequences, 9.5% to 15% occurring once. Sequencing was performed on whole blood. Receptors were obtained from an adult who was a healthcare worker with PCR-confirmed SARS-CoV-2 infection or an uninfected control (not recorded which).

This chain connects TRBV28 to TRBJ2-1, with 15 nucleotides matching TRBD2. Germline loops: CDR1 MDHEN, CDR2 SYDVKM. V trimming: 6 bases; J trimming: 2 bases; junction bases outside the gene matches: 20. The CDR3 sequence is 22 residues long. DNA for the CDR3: TGTGCCAGCAGCCGTACAGAGGAGACTGGACTAGCGGGAGGGGGACCCTACAATGAGCAGTTCTTC. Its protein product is CASSRTEETGLAGGGPYNEQFF.

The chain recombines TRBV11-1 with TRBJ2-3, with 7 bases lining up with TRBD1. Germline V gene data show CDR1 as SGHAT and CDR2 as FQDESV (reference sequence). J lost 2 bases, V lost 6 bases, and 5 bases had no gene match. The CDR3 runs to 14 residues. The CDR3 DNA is TGTGCCAGCAGACCCAGGGGGTCCACAGATACGCAGTATTTT. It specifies CASRPRGSTDTQYF.

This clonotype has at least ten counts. Written as DNA, the CDR3 is TGCGCCAGCAGCCAAGCGGGGGCTGGGTACGAGCAGTACTTC. Its translation is CASSQAGAGYEQYF. The chain recombines TRBV4-1 with TRBJ2-7, with D possibly called TRBD1 or TRBD2 (6 bases each). V was shortened by 1 base and J by 4 bases, with 11 bases between the two germline ends. This CDR3 comprises 14 residues. Germline CDR1 reads MGHRA; CDR2 reads YSYEKL.

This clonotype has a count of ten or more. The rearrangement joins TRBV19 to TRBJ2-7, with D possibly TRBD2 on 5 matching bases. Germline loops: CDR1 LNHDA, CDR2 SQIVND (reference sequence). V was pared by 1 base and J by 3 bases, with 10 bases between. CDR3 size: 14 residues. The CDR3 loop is CASSIAPEDYEQYF. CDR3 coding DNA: TGTGCCAGTAGTATAGCCCCGGAGGACTACGAGCAGTACTTC.

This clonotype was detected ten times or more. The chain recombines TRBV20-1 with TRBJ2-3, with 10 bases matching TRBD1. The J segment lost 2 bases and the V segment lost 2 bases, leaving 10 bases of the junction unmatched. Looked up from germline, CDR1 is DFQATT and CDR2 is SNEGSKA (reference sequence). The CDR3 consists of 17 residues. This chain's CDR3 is CSARTPGDRGLTDTQYF. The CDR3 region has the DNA TGCAGTGCTAGAACCCCCGGGGACAGGGGACTCACAGATACGCAGTATTTT.

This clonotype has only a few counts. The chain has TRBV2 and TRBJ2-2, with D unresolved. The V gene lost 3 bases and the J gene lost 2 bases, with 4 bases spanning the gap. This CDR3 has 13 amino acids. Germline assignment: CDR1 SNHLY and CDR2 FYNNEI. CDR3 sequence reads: CASSEANTGELFF. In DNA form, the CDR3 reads TGTGCCAGCAGTGAGGCCAACACCGGGGAGCTGTTTTTT. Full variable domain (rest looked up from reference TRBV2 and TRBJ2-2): EPEVTQTPSHQVTQMGQEVILRCVPISNHLYFYWYRQILGQKVEFLVSFYNNEISEKSEIFDDQFSVERPDGSNFTLKIRSTKLEDSAMYFCASSEANTGELFFGEGSRLTVL.

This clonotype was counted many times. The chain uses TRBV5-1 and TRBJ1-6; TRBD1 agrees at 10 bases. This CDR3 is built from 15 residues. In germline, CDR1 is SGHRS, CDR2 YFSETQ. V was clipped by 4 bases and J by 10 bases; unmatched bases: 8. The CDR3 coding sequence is TGCGCCAGCAGCGAGTCCGACAGGGGGCTGTCACCCCTCCACTTT. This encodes CASSESDRGLSPLHF.

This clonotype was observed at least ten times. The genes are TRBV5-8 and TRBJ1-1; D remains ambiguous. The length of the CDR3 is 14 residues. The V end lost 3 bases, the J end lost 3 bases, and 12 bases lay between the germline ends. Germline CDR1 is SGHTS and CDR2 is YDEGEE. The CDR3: CASSSGRDDTEAFF. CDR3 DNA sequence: TGTGCCAGCAGCTCGGGTCGGGATGACACTGAAGCTTTCTTT.

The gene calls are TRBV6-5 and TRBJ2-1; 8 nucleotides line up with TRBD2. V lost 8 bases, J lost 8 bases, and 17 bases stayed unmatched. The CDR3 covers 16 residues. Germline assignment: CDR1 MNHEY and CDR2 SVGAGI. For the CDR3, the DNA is TGTGCCAGCCGAGCCAGCGGGAGAGGGGGGATCGATGAGCAGTTCTTC. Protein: CASRASGRGGIDEQFF.

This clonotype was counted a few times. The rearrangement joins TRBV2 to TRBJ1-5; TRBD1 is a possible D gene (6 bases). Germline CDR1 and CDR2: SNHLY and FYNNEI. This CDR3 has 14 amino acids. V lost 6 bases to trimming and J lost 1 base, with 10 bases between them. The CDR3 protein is CASRVRGSNQPQHF. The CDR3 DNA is TGTGCCAGCAGGGTCAGGGGAAGCAATCAGCCCCAGCATTTT.

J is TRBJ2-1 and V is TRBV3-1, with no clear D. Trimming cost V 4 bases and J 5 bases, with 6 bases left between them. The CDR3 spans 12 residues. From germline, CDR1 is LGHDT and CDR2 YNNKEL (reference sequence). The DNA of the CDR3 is TGTGCCAGCAGCCCAGGCCACAATGAGCAGTTCTTC. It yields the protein CASSPGHNEQFF.

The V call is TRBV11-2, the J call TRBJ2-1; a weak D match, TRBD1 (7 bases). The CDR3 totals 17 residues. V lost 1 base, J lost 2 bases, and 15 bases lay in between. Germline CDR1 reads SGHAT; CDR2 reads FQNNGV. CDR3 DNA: TGTGCCAGCAGCTTAGTAGGGGCGGGGACAGCCTACAATGAGCAGTTCTTC. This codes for CASSLVGAGTAYNEQFF.

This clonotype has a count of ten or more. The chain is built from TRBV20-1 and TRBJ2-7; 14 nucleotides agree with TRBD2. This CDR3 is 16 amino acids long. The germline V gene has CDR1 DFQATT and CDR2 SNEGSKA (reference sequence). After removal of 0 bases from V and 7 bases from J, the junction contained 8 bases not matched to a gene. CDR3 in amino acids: CSARDPGTSGGREQYF. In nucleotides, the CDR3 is TGCAGTGCTAGAGACCCCGGGACTAGCGGGGGACGTGAGCAGTACTTC.

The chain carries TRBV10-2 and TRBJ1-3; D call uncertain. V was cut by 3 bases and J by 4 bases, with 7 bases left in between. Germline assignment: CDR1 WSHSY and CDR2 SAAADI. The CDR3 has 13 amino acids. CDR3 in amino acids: CASSDDGGNTIYF. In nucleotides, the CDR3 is TGCGCCAGCAGTGATGACGGAGGAAACACCATATATTTT.